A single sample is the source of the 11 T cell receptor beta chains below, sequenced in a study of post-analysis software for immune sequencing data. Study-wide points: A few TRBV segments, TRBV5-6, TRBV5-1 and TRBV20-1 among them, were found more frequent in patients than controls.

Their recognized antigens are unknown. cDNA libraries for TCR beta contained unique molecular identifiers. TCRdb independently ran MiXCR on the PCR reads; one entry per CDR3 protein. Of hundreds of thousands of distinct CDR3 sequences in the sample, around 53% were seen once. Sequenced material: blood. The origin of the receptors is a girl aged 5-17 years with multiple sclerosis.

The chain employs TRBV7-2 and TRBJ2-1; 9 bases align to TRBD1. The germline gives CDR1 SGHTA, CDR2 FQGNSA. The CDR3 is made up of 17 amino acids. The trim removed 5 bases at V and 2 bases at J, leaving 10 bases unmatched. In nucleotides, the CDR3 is TGTGCCAGCAGCCCAAGGCTCGGGACAGGGCCCTACAATGAGCAGTTCTTC. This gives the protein CASSPRLGTGPYNEQFF.

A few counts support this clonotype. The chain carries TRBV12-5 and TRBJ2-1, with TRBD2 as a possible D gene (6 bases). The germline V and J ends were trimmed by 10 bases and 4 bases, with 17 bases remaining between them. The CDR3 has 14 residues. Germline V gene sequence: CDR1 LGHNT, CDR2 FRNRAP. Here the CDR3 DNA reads TGTGCTACCCGGACTAACGCAACTTACAATGAGCAGTTCTTC. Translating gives CATRTNATYNEQFF.

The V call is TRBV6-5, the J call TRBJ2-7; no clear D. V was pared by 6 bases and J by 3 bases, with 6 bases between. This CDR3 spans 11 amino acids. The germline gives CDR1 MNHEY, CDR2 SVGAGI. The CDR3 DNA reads TGTGCCAGCAGAAGAAACTACGAGCAGTACTTC. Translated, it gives CASRRNYEQYF.

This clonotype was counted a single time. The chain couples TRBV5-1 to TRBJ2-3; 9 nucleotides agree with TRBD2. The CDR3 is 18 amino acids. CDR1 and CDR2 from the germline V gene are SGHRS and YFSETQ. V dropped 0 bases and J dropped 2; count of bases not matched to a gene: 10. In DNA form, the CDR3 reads TGCGCCAGCAGCTTGGCCCGGATCGGGACTAGCTCCACAGATACGCAGTATTTT. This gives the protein CASSLARIGTSSTDTQYF.

As DNA, the CDR3 is TGTGCCAGCGGATGGACAGGGGGAAGCAATCAGCCCCAGCATTTT. This sequence encodes CASGWTGGSNQPQHF. The J gene is TRBJ1-5, the V gene TRBV27; TRBD1 agrees at 10 bases. Trimming took 8 bases from V and 1 from J; bases not matched to a gene: 5. The CDR3 is 15 residues long. CDR1 is MNHEY and CDR2 is SMNVEV in the germline V gene (reference sequence).

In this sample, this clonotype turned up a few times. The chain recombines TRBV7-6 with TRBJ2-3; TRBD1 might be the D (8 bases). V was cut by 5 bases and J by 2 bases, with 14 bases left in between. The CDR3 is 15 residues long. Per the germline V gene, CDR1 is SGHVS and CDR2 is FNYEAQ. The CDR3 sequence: CASSLTGGVTDTQYF. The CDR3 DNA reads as TGTGCCAGCAGCCTTACAGGGGGGGTCACAGATACGCAGTATTTT.

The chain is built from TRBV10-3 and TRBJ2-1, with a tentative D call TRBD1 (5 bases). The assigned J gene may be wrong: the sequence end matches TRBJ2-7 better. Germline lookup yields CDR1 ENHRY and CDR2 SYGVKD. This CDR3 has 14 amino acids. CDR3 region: CAISAPGQVYEQYF. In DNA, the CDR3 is TGTGCCATCTCAGCTCCCGGACAAGTTTACGAGCAGTACTTC.

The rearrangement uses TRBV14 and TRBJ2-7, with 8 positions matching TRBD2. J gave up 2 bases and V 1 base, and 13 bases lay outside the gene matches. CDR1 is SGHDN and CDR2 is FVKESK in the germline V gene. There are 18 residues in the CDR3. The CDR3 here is CASSQGGKSGSDPYEQYF. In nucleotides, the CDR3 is TGTGCCAGCAGCCAAGGAGGTAAAAGCGGGAGCGACCCCTACGAGCAGTACTTC.

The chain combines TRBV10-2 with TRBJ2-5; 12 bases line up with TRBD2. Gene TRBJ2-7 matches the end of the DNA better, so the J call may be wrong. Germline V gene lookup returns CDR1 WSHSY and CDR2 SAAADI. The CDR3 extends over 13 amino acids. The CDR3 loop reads CASALAGGYEQYF. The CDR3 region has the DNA TGCGCCAGCGCACTAGCGGGAGGCTACGAGCAGTACTTC.

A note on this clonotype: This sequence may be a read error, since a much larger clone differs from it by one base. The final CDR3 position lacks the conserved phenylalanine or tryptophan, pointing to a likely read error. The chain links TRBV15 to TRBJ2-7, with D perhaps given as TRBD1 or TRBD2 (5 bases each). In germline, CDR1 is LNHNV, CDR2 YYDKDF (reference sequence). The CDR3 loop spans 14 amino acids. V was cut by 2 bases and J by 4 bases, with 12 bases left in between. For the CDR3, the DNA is TGTGCCACCAGCAGAAGTCGAGGGGAGTACGAGCAGTACTGC. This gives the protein CATSRSRGEYEQYC.

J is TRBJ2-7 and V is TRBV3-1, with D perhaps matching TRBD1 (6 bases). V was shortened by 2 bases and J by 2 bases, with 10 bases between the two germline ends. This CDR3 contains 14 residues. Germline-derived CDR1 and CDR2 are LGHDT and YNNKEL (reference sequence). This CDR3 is CASSQQGLAYEQYF. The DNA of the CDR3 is TGTGCCAGCAGCCAACAGGGGTTAGCCTACGAGCAGTACTTC.